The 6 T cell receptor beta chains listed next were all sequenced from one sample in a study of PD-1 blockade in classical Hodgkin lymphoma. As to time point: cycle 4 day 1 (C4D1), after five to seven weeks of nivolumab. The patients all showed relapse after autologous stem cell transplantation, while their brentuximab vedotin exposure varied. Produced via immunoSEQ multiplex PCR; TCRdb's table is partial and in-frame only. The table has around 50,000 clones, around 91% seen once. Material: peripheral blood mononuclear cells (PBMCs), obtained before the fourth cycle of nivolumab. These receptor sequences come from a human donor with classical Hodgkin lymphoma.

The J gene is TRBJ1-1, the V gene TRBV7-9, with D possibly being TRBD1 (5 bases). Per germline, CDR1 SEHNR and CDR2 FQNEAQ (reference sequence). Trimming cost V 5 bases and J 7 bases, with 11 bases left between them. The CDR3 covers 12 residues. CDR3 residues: CASSTRDVEAFF. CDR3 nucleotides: TGTGCCAGCAGCACCCGGGACGTTGAAGCTTTCTTT.

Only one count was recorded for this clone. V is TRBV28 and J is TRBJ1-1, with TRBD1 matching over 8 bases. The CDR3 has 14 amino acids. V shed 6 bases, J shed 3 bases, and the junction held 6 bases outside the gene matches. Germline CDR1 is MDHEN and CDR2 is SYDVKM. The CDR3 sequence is CASSPGTGHTEAFF. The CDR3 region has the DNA TGTGCCAGCAGCCCCGGGACAGGCCACACTGAAGCTTTCTTT.

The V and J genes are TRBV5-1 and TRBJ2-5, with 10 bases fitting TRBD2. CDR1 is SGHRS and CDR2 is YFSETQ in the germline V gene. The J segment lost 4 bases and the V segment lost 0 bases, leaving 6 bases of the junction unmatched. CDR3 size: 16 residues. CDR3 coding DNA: TGCGCCAGCAGCTTGGTGCCTAGCGGGAGTTCAGAGACCCAGTACTTC. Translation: CASSLVPSGSSETQYF.

CDR3: CASSLALAGTGVEQYF. In DNA, the CDR3 is TGTGCCAGCAGCTTAGCTCTAGCAGGGACAGGGGTCGAGCAGTACTTC. The V gene is TRBV7-9, the J gene TRBJ2-7; 10 bases align to TRBD1. V shed 0 bases and J 6 bases; nucleotides not matched to a gene: 8. This CDR3 has 16 amino acids. Germline CDR1 reads SEHNR; CDR2 reads FQNEAQ (reference sequence).

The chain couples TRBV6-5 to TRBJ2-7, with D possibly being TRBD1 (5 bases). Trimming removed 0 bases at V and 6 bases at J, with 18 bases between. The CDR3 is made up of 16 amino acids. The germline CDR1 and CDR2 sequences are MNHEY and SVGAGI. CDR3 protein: CASSYSNWGRVSEQYF. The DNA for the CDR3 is TGTGCCAGCAGTTACTCGAATTGGGGCCGAGTGAGCGAGCAGTACTTC.

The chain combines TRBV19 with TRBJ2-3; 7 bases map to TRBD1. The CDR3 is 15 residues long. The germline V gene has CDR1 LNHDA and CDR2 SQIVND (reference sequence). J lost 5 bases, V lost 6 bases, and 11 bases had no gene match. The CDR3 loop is CASSRRQGGGDTQYF. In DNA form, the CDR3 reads TGTGCCAGTAGCCGTAGACAGGGTGGAGGAGATACGCAGTATTTT.